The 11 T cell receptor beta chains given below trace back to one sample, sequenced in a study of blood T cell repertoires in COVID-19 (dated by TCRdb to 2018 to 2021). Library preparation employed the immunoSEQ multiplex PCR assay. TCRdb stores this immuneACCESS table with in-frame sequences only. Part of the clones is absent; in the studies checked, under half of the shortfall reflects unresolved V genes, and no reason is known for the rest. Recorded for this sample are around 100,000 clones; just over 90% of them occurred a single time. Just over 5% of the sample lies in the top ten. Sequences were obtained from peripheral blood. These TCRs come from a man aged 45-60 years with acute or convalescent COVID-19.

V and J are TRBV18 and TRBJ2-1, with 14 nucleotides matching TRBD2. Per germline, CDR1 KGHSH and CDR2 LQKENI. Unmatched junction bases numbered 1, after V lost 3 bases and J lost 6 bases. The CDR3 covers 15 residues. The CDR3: CASSPGLAGGNEQFF. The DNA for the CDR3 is TGTGCCAGCTCACCCGGACTAGCGGGGGGCAATGAGCAGTTCTTC.

CDR3 nucleotide sequence: TGTGCCAGTAGTCCGACTAGCGGGGGGGACATTCAGTACTTC. Residues: CASSPTSGGDIQYF. The chain uses TRBV19 and TRBJ2-4; 14 bases line up with TRBD2. This CDR3 region has 14 residues. Germline assignment: CDR1 LNHDA and CDR2 SQIVND (reference sequence). V lost 5 bases and J lost 8; bases outside the gene matches: 2.

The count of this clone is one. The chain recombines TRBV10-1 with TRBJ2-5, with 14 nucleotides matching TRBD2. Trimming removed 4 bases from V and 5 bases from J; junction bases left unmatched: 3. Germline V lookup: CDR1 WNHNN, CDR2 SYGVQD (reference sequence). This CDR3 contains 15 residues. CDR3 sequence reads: CASSAGTSGSETQYF. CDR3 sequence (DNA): TGCGCCAGCAGTGCCGGGACTAGCGGGAGTGAGACCCAGTACTTC.

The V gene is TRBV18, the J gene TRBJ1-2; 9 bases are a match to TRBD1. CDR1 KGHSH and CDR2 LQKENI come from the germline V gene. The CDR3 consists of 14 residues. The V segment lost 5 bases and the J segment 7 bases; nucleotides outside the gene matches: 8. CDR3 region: CASSSGTGPSGYTF. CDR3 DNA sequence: TGTGCCAGCTCATCCGGGACAGGGCCTTCTGGCTACACCTTC.

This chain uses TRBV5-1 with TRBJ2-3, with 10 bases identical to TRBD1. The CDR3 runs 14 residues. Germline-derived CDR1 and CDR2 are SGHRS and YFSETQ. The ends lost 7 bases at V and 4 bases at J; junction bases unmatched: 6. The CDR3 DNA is TGCGCCAGCCGGGGACAGGGGACATCAGATACGCAGTATTTT. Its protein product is CASRGQGTSDTQYF.

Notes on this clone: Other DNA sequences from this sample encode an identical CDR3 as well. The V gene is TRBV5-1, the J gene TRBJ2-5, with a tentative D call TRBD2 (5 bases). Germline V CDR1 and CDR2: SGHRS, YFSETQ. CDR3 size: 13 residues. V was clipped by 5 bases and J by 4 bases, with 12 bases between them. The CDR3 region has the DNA TGCGCCAGCAGTGGGCTGGCGGGAGAGACCCAGTACTTC. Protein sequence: CASSGLAGETQYF.

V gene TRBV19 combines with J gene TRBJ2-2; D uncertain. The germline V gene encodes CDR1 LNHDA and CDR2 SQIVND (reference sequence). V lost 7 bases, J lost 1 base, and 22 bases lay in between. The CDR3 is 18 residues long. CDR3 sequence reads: CASTRRASPTLNTGELFF. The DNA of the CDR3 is TGTGCCAGTACACGTCGCGCCTCACCCACCTTGAACACCGGGGAGCTGTTTTTT.

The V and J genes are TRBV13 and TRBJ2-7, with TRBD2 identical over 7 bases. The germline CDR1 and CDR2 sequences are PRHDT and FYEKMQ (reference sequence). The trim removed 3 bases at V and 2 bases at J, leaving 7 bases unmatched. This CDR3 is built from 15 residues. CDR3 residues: CASSFRGGLAYEQYF. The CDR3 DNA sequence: TGTGCCAGCAGCTTTCGCGGGGGTCTAGCCTACGAGCAGTACTTC.

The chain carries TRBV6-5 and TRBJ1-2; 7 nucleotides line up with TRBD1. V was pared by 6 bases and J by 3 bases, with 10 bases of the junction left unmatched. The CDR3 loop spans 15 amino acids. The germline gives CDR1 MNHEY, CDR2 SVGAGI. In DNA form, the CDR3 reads TGTGCCAGCAGACGGGACAGCTACTCTGACTATGGCTACACCTTC. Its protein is CASRRDSYSDYGYTF.

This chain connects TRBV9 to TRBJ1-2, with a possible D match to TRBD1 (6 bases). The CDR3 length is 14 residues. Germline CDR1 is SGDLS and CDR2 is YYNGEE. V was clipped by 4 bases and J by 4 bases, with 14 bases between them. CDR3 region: CASSSRTVSYGYTF. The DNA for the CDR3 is TGTGCCAGCAGCTCTCGGACAGTCTCCTATGGCTACACCTTC.

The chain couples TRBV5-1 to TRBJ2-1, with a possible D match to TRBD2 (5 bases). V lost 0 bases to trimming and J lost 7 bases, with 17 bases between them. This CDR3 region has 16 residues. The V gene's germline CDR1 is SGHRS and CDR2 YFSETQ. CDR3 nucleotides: TGCGCCAGCAGCTTGGACGATGTTGGGAGTTGGAATGAGCAGTTCTTC. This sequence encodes CASSLDDVGSWNEQFF.